This TCR beta chain was captured by sequencing in a study of CD8 T cells in ankylosing spondylitis. Scientists made TCR beta libraries using quantitative 5'-RACE with molecular barcodes. TCRdb analysed the 5' RACE reads with MiXCR anew, one entry per CDR3 protein. This sample has 150,000 to 200,000 distinct CDR3 sequences, with roughly 18% found just once. The CDR3 runs 12 residues. V was shortened by 5 bases and J by 6 bases, with 13 bases between the two germline ends. Germline assignment: CDR1 DFQATT and CDR2 SNEGSKA (reference sequence). The table lists this clonotype with many counts. Input material: blood, either unsorted or a sorted T cell fraction (not recorded which). This chain joins TRBV20-1 and TRBJ1-1; D call uncertain. This TCR came from a male donor with ankylosing spondylitis or in good health (not recorded which). This CDR3 is CSASSELAEAFF. The CDR3 DNA reads as TGCAGTGCTTCCTCGGAACTGGCTGAAGCTTTCTTT.